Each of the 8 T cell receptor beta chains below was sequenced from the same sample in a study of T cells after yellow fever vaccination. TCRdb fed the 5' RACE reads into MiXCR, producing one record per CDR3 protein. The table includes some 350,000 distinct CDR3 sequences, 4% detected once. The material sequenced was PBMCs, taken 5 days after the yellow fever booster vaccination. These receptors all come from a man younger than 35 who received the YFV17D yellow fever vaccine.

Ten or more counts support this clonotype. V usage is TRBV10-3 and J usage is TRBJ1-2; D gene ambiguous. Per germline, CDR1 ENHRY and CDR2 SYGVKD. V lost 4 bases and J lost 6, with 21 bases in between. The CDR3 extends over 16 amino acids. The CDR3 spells CAISVISEELWDGYTF. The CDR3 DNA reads TGTGCCATCAGTGTGATTTCGGAGGAACTTTGGGATGGCTACACCTTC.

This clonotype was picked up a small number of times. Here the CDR3 DNA reads TGTGCCAGCTCACGCAGGTCCCGGACTAGCGGGGACTTCACAGATACGCAGTATTTT. As protein: CASSRRSRTSGDFTDTQYF. The V call is TRBV18, the J call TRBJ2-3; 12 nucleotides align to TRBD2. With V trimmed by 4 bases and J by 2 bases, 13 bases remained unmatched. The CDR3 is 19 amino acids. Germline loops: CDR1 KGHSH, CDR2 LQKENI.

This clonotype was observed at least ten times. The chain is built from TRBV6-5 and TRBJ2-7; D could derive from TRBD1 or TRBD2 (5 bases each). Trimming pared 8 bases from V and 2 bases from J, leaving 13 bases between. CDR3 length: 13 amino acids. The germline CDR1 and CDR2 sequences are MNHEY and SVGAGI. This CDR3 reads CASSFRGAYEQYF. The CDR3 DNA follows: TGTGCCAGCTCCTTTCGAGGGGCCTACGAGCAGTACTTC.

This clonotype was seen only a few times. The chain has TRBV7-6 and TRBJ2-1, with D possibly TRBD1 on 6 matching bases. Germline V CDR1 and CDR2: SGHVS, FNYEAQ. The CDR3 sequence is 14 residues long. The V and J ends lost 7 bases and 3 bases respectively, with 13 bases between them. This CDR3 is CASTRTAIYNEQFF. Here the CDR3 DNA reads TGTGCCAGCACCCGGACAGCGATCTACAATGAGCAGTTCTTC.

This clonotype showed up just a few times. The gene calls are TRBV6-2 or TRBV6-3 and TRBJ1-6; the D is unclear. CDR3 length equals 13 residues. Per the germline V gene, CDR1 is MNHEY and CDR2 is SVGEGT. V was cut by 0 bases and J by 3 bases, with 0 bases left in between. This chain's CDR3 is CASSYSYNSPLHF. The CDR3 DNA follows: TGTGCCAGCAGTTACTCCTATAATTCACCCCTCCACTTT.

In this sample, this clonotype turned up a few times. The CDR3 loop is CASSLERHGAFF. CDR3 bases: TGTGCCAGCAGCTTAGAGAGACACGGGGCTTTCTTT. The rearrangement links TRBV7-9 to TRBJ1-1; no clear D gene. Trimming cost V 1 base and J 11 bases, with 11 bases left between them. Germline V lookup: CDR1 SEHNR, CDR2 FQNEAQ (reference sequence). The CDR3 totals 12 residues.

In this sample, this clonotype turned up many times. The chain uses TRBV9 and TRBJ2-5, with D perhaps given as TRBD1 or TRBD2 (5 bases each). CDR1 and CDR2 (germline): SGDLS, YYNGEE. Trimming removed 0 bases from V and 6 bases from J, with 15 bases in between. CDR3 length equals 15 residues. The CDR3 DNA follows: TGTGCCAGCAGCGTAGGAGGGGCCGTCGGACAGACCCAGTACTTC. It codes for CASSVGGAVGQTQYF.

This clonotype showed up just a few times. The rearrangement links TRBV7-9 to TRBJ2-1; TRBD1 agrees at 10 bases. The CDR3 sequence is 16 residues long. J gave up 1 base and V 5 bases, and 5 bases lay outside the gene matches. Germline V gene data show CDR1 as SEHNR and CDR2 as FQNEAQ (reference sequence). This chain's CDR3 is CASSPRTGGSYNEQFF. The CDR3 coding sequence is TGTGCCAGCAGCCCCAGGACAGGGGGGTCCTACAATGAGCAGTTCTTC.